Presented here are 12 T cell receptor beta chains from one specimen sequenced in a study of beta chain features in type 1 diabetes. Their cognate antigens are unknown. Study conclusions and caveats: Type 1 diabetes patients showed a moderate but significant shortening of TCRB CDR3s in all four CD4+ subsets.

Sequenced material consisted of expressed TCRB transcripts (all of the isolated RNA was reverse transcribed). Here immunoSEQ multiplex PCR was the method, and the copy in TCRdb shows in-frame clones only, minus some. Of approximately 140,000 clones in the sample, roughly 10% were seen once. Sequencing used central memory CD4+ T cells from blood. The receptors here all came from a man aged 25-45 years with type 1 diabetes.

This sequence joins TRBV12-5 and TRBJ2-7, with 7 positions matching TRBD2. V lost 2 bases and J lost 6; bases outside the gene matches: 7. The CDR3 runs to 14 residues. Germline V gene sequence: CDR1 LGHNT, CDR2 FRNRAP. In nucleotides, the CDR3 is TGTGCTAGTGGTTTGTTGGGGGGGGTAGGCGAGCAGTACTTC. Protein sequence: CASGLLGGVGEQYF.

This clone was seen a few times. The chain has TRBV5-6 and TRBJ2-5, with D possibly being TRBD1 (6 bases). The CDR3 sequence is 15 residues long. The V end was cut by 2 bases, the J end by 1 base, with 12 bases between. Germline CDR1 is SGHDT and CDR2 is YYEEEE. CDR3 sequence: CASSLPPDSQETQYF. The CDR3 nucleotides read TGTGCCAGCAGCTTACCACCGGACAGCCAAGAGACCCAGTACTTC. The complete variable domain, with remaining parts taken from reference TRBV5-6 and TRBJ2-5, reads DAGVTQSPTHLIKTRGQQVTLRCSPKSGHDTVSWYQQALGQGPQFIFQYYEEEERQRGNFPDRFSGHQFPNYSSELNVNALLLGDSALYLCASSLPPDSQETQYFGPGTRLLVL.

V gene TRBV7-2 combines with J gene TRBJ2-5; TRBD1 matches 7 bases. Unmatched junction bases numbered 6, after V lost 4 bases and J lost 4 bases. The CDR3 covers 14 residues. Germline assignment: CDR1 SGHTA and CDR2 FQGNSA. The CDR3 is CASSSGQVGETQYF. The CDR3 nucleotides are TGTGCCAGCAGCTCCGGACAGGTGGGAGAGACCCAGTACTTC.

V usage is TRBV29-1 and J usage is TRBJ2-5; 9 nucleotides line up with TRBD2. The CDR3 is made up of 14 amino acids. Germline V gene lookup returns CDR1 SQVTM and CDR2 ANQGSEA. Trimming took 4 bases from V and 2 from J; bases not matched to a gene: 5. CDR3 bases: TGCAGCGTTGTTCAGCGGGGGGTACAAGAGACCCAGTACTTC. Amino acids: CSVVQRGVQETQYF.

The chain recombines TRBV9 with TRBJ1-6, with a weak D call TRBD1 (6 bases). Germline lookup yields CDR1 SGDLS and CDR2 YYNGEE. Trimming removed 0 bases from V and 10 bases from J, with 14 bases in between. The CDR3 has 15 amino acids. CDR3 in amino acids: CASSVGPGEGSPLHF. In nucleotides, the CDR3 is TGTGCCAGCAGCGTAGGTCCAGGGGAGGGATCACCCCTCCACTTT.

CDR3 nucleotide sequence: TGTGCCAGCAGCCCGGGATCCGACTATGGCTACACCTTC. Translated, it gives CASSPGSDYGYTF. This chain connects TRBV4-2 to TRBJ1-2; D is undetermined. Germline lookup yields CDR1 LGHNA and CDR2 YNFKEQ. The CDR3 totals 13 residues. V lost 4 bases and J 3 bases, leaving 9 bases between the germline ends.

CDR3 coding DNA: TGCGCCAGCAGGAAAGCGGGGGGCGGATCTGGAGATACGCAGTATTTT. It is translated as CASRKAGGGSGDTQYF. The rearrangement joins TRBV4-3 to TRBJ2-3; 9 nucleotides align to TRBD2. From germline, CDR1 is LGHNA and CDR2 YSLEER. V shed 6 bases, J shed 5 bases, and the junction held 12 bases outside the gene matches. The CDR3 runs to 16 residues.

CDR3 loop: CASSSTSPGYTGELFF. CDR3 DNA: TGCGCCAGCAGCTCGACTAGCCCGGGGTACACCGGGGAGCTGTTTTTT. The chain recombines TRBV5-1 with TRBJ2-2, with 7 bases that match TRBD2. V lost 3 bases to trimming and J lost 3 bases; unmatched junction nucleotides: 8. Germline CDR1 SGHRS, CDR2 YFSETQ. The CDR3 is 16 residues long.

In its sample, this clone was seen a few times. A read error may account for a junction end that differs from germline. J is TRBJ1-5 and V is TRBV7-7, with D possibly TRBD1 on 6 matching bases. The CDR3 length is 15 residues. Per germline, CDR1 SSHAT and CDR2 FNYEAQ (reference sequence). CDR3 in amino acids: CASSSTGQSNQPQHF. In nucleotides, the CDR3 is TGTGCTAGCAGCTCTACTGGACAGAGCAATCAGCCCCAGCATTTT.

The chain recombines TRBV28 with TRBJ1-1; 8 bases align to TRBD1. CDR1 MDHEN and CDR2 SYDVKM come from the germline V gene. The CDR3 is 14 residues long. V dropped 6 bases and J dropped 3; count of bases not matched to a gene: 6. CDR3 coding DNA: TGTGCCAGCAGCCTGGACAGGGCGGACACTGAAGCTTTCTTT. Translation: CASSLDRADTEAFF.

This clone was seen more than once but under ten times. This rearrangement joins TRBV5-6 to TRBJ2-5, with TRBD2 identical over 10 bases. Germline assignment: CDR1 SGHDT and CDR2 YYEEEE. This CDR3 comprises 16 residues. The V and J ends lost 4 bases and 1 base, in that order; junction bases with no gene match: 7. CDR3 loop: CASSAPERGGQETQYF. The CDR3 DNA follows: TGTGCCAGCAGCGCCCCGGAGCGGGGGGGCCAAGAGACCCAGTACTTC.

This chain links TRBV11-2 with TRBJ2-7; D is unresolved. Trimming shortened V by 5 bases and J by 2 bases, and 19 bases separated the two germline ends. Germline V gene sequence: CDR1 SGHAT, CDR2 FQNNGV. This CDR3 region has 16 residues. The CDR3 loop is CASSPPPSTPPYEQYF. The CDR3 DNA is TGTGCCAGCAGCCCCCCCCCGTCAACTCCTCCCTACGAGCAGTACTTC.